The source of this TCR beta chain is a study of blood T cells in healthy people across ages. Study in general: T cells yielded about one barcoded beta molecule per two cells through template switching. The study's findings and limits: Across the age range, TCR beta diversity per million T cells fell in a roughly linear way. There were more naive CD4+ cells and higher diversity in long-lived donors than in aged donors.

About this clonotype itself: Its antigen is as yet unknown.

The CDR3 consists of 13 residues. Germline CDR1 reads MDHEN; CDR2 reads SYDVKM. Trimming pared 6 bases from V and 0 bases from J, leaving 9 bases between. Sample-barcoded 5' priming and a J-beta primer mix drove a second PCR of roughly 6 to 12 cycles. A template-switch adaptor that had 12 random nucleotides put a tag on each cDNA molecule. Via MiXCR, TCRdb re-called the 5' RACE reads, giving one row per CDR3 protein. Among fewer than 1,000,000 distinct CDR3 sequences listed, about 45% were seen once. The source of this sequence is an elderly man in good health. The V and J genes are TRBV28 and TRBJ2-7; D not resolved. Material: blood. In DNA, the CDR3 is TGTGCCAGCAGACTGAAGAGCTCCTACGAGCAGTACTTC. It translates to CASRLKSSYEQYF.